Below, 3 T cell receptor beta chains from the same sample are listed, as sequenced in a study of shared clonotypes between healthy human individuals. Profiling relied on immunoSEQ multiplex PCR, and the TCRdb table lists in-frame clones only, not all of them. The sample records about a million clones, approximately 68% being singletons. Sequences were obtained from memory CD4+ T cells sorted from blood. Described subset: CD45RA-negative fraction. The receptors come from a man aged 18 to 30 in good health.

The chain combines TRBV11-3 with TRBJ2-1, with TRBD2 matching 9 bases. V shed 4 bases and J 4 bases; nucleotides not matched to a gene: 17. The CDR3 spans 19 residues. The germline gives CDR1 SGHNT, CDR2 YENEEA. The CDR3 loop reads CASSSDIDFGTSPYNEQFF. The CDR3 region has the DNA TGTGCCAGCAGCTCCGATATAGATTTTGGGACTAGCCCGTACAATGAGCAGTTCTTC.

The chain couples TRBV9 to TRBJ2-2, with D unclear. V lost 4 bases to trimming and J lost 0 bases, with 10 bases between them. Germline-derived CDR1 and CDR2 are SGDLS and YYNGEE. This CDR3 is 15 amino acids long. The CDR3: CASSPDASNTGELFF. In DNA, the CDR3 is TGTGCCAGCAGCCCCGACGCCTCGAACACCGGGGAGCTGTTTTTT.

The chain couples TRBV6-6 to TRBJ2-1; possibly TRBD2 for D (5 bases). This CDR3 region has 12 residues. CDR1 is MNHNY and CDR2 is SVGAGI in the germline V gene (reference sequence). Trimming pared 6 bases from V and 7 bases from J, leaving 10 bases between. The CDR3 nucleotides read TGTGCCAGCAGCGACCGAGGGAATGAGCAGTTCTTC. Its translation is CASSDRGNEQFF.